The text below deals with one T cell receptor (beta chain). Its matching antigen is unknown. The data were obtained in a study of T cells in localized non-small cell lung cancer. Study-wide findings and caveats: Adjacent lung was found to contain a median about 50 of the top 100 tumor clones. Uninvolved adjacent lung, not tumor, had the highest T cell clonality.

Clones were sequenced by immunoSEQ multiplex PCR, and TCRdb holds only the in-frame ones, with some missing. This sample has 20,000 to 25,000 clones, with more than 75% found just once. This TCR derives from a man aged 40 to 69 with stage II squamous cell lung carcinoma. Sequenced material: PBMCs, taken before any cancer treatment.

The CDR3 loop reads CASSLDTYEQYF. CDR3 DNA sequence: TGTGCCAGCAGCTTGGACACGTACGAGCAGTACTTC. The V gene is TRBV11-2, the J gene TRBJ2-7, with D maybe TRBD1 (5 bases). Per germline, CDR1 SGHAT and CDR2 FQNNGV. The V end was cut by 3 bases, the J end by 4 bases, with 7 bases between. The CDR3 covers 12 residues.